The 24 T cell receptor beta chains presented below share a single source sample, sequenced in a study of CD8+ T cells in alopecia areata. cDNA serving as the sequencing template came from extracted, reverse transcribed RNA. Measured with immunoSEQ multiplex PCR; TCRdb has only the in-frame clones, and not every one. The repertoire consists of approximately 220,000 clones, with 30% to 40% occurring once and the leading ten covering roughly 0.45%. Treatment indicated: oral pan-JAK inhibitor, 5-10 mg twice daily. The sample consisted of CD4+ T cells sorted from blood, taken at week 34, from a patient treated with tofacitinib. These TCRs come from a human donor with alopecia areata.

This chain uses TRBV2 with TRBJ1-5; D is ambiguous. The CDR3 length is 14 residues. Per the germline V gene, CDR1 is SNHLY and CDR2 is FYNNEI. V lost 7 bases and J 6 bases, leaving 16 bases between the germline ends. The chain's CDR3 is CASIAEGNVQPQHF. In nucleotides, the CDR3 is TGTGCCAGCATTGCCGAGGGTAACGTTCAGCCCCAGCATTTT.

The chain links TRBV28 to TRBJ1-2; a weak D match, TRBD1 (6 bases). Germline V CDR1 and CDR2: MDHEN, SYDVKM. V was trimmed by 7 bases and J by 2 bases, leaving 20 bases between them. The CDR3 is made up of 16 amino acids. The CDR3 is CASNSVPGALNYGYTF. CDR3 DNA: TGTGCCAGCAATAGTGTACCGGGGGCCCTGAACTATGGCTACACCTTC.

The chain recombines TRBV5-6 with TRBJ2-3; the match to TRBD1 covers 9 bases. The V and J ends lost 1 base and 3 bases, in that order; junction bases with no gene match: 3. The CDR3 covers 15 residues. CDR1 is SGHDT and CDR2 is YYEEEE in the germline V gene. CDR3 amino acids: CASSLRGTGTDTQYF. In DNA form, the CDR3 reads TGTGCCAGCAGCTTGAGAGGGACAGGGACAGATACGCAGTATTTT.

CDR3 DNA sequence: TGTGCCAGCAGCCGTGGACAGGGGATGAGTCAGCCCCAGCATTTT. Its protein is CASSRGQGMSQPQHF. The rearrangement uses TRBV9 and TRBJ1-5; 9 positions agree with TRBD1. This CDR3 has 15 residues. V shed 4 bases, J shed 6 bases, and the junction held 8 bases outside the gene matches. Germline lookup yields CDR1 SGDLS and CDR2 YYNGEE. The variable domain in full, with the rest retrieved from reference TRBV9 and TRBJ1-5, is DSGVTQTPKHLITATGQRVTLRCSPRSGDLSVYWYQQSLDQGLQFLIQYYNGEERAKGNILERFSAQQFPDLHSELNLSSLELGDSALYFCASSRGQGMSQPQHFGDGTRLSIL.

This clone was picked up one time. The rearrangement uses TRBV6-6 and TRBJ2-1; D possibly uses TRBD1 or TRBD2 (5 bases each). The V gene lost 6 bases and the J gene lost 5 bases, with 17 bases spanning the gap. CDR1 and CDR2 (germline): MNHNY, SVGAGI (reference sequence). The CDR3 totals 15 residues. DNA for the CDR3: TGTGCCAGCAGCCGGACCCCCGGGACGAACAATGAGCAGTTCTTC. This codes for CASSRTPGTNNEQFF.

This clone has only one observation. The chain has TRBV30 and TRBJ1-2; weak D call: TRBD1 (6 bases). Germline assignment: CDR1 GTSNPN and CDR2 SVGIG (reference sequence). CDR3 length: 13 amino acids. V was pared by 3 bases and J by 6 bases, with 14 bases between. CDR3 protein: CAWSLTGTHGYTF. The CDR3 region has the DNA TGTGCCTGGAGCCTAACCGGGACACATGGCTACACCTTC.

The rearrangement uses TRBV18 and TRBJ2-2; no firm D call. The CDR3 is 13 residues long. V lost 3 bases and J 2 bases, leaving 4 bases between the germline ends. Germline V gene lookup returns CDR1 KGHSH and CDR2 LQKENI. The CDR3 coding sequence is TGTGCCAGCTCACCCGCAAACACCGGGGAGCTGTTTTTT. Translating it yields CASSPANTGELFF.

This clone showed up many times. CDR3 amino acids: CAWSSSSGGSYEQYF. The CDR3 bases are TGTGCCTGGAGTTCATCTAGCGGGGGATCCTACGAGCAGTACTTC. This sequence joins TRBV30 and TRBJ2-7; TRBD2 agrees at 10 bases. The CDR3 loop spans 15 amino acids. CDR1 is GTSNPN and CDR2 is SVGIG in the germline V gene (reference sequence). The trim removed 2 bases at V and 1 base at J, leaving 5 bases unmatched. Variable domain in full (rest from reference TRBV30 and TRBJ2-7): SQTIHQWPATLVQPVGSPLSLECTVEGTSNPNLYWYRQAAGRGLQLLFYSVGIGQISSEVPQNLSASRPQDRQFILSSKKLLLSDSGFYLCAWSSSSGGSYEQYFGPGTRLTVT.

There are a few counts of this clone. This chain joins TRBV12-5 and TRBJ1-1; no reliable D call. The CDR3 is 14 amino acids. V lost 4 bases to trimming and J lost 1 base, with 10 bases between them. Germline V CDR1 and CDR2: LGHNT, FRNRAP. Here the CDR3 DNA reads TGTGCTAGTGGTTCCCGTGGCGGGAACACTGAAGCTTTCTTT. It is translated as CASGSRGGNTEAFF. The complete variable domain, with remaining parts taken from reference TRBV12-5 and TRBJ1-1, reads DARVTQTPRHKVTEMGQEVTMRCQPILGHNTVFWYRQTMMQGLELLAYFRNRAPLDDSGMPKDRFSAEMPDATLATLKIQPSEPRDSAVYFCASGSRGGNTEAFFGQGTRLTVV.

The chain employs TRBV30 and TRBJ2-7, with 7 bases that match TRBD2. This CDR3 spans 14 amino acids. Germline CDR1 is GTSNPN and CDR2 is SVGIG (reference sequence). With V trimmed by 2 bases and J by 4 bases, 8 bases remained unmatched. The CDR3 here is CAWSRPPGGYEQYF. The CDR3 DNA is TGTGCCTGGAGTAGGCCCCCGGGAGGTTACGAGCAGTACTTC.

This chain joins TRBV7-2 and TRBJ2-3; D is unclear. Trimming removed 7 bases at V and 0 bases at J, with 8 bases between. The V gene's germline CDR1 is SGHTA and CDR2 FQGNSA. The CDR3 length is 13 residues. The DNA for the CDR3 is TGTGCCAGCACCCCTTGGAGCACAGATACGCAGTATTTT. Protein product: CASTPWSTDTQYF.

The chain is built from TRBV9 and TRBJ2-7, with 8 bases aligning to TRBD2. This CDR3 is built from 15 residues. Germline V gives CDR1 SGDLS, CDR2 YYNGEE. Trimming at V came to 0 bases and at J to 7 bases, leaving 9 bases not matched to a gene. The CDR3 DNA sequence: TGTGCCAGCAGCGTAGCCACTAGCGGTTTTGCGGAGCAGTACTTC. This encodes CASSVATSGFAEQYF.

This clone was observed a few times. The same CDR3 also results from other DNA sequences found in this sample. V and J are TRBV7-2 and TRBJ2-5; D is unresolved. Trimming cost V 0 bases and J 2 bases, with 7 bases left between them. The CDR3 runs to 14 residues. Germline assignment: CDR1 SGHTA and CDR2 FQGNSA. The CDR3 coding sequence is TGTGCCAGCAGCTTAGCGGGCCTGCAAGAGACCCAGTACTTC. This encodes CASSLAGLQETQYF.

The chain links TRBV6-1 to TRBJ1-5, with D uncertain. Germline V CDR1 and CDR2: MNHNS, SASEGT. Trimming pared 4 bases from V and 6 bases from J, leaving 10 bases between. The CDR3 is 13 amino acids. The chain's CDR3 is CASSGVLSQPQHF. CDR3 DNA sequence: TGTGCCAGCAGTGGAGTGCTCTCTCAGCCCCAGCATTTT.

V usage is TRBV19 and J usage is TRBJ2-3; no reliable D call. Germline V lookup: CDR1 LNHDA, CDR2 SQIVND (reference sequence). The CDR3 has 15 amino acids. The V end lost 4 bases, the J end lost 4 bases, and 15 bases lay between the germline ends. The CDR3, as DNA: TGTGCCAGTAGTAGGCAACGACGGGTAGCAGATACGCAGTATTTT. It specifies CASSRQRRVADTQYF.

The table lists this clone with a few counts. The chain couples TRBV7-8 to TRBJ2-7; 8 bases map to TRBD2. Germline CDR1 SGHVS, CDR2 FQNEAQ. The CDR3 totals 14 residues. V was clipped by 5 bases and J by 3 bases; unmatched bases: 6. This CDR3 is CASSPREGGYEQYF. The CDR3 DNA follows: TGTGCCAGCAGCCCCCGGGAGGGGGGCTACGAGCAGTACTTC.

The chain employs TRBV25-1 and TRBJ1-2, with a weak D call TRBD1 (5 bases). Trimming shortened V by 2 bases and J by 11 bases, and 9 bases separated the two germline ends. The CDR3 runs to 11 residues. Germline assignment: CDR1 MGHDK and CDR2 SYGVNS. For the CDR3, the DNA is TGTGCCAGCAGTGAAGGGACTTCGTACACCTTC. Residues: CASSEGTSYTF.

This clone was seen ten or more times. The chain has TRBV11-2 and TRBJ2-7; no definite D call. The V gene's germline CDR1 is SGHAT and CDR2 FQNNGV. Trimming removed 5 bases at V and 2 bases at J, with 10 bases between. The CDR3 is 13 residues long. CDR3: CASSLHIAYEQYF. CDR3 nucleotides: TGTGCCAGCAGCCTCCACATTGCCTACGAGCAGTACTTC. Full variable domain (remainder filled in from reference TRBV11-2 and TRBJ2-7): EAGVAQSPRYKIIEKRQSVAFWCNPISGHATLYWYQQILGQGPKLLIQFQNNGVVDDSQLPKDRFSAERLKGVDSTLKIQPAKLEDSAVYLCASSLHIAYEQYFGPGTRLTVT.

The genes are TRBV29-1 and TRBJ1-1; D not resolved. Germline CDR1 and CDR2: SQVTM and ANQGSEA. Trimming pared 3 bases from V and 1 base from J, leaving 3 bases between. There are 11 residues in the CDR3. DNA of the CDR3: TGCAGCGTTGAGCAGAACACTGAAGCTTTCTTT. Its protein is CSVEQNTEAFF.

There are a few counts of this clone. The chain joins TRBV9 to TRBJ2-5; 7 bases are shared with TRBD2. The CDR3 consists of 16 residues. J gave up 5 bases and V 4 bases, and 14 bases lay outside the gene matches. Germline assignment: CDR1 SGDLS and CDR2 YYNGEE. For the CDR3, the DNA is TGTGCCAGCAGCCGTCTGAGGGCGGGAGTGGTGGAGACCCAGTACTTC. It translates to CASSRLRAGVVETQYF.

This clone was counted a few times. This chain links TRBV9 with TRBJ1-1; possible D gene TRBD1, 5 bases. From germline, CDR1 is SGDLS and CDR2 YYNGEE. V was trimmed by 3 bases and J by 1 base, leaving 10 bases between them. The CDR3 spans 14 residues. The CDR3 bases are TGTGCCAGCAGCGCGAGACAGACGAACACTGAAGCTTTCTTT. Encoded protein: CASSARQTNTEAFF. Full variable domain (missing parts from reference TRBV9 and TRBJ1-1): DSGVTQTPKHLITATGQRVTLRCSPRSGDLSVYWYQQSLDQGLQFLIQYYNGEERAKGNILERFSAQQFPDLHSELNLSSLELGDSALYFCASSARQTNTEAFFGQGTRLTVV.

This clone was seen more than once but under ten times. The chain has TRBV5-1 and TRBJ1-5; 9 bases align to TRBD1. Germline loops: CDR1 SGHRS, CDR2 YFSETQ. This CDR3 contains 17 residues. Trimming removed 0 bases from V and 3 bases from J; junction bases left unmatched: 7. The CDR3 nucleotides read TGCGCCAGCAGCTTGGGGACAGGGGCTTACAACAATCAGCCCCAGCATTTT. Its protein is CASSLGTGAYNNQPQHF.

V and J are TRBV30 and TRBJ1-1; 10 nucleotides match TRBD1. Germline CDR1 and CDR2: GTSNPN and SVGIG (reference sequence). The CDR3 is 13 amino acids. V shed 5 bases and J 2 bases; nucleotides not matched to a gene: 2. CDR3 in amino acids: CAWDRGLNTEAFF. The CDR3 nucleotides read TGTGCCTGGGACAGGGGGCTAAACACTGAAGCTTTCTTT.

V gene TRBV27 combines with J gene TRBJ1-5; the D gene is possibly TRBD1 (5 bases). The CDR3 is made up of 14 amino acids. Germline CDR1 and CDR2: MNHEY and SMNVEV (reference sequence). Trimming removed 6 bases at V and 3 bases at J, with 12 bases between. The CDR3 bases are TGTGCCAGCAGGCAGGGTGGGCACAATCAGCCCCAGCATTTT. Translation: CASRQGGHNQPQHF.